This TCR beta chain was found in a study of beta chain features in type 1 diabetes. General observations from the study: Shorter TCRB CDR3s, moderately but significantly so, were found in Type 1 diabetes patients in all four CD4+ subsets.

Expressed TCRB transcripts were sequenced because the entire RNA isolate underwent reverse transcription. Sequenced by immunoSEQ multiplex PCR; TCRdb stores in-frame clones only, minus some. The sample includes hundreds of thousands of clones, roughly a tenth of them seen just once. A word on this clone: Antigen: not known.

By way of CD45RO/CCR7/CD25/CD127/CD95/CD27, the CD4+ regulatory, stem cell-like memory, central memory and naive cells were sorted. The sequence was obtained from a man aged 25-40 years with type 1 diabetes. The sample taken for sequencing was naive CD4+ T cells from blood.

The CDR3 bases are TGCGCCAGCAGCTTGGTCCCCGGGATCACGCATGGAGATACGCAGTATTTT. It yields the protein CASSLVPGITHGDTQYF. The chain couples TRBV5-1 to TRBJ2-3; D is possibly TRBD2 (5 bases). V was cut by 0 bases and J by 5 bases, with 19 bases left in between. There are 17 residues in the CDR3. Germline CDR1 and CDR2: SGHRS and YFSETQ. The full variable domain, its missing parts supplied by reference TRBV5-1 and TRBJ2-3, is KAGVTQTPRYLIKTRGQQVTLSCSPISGHRSVSWYQQTPGQGLQFLFEYFSETQRNKGNFPGRFSGRQFSNSRSEMNVSTLELGDSALYLCASSLVPGITHGDTQYFGPGTRLTVL.